Listed here are 5 T cell receptor beta chains from one sample, sequenced in a study of T cells after posttransplantation cyclophosphamide. The data were produced by immunoSEQ multiplex PCR, yet TCRdb's version contains in-frame clones alone and is incomplete. The repertoire holds fewer than 40,000 clones, with approximately 90% as singletons. Sample: PBMCs. The receptors derive from a woman between 40 and 55 years old with a blood cancer, CMV-positive, and with a related stem cell donor.

V is TRBV9 and J is TRBJ2-7, with 10 bases lining up with TRBD1. This CDR3 has 12 residues. The V gene's germline CDR1 is SGDLS and CDR2 YYNGEE. Trimming cost V 3 bases and J 6 bases; bases outside gene matches: 0. The CDR3 region is CASSGTGGEQYF. The CDR3 nucleotides read TGTGCCAGCAGCGGGACAGGGGGCGAGCAGTACTTC.

The chain couples TRBV7-9 to TRBJ2-5, with TRBD1 as a possible D gene (5 bases). The germline gives CDR1 SEHNR, CDR2 FQNEAQ (reference sequence). Trimming took off 5 bases at V and 4 bases at J, with 20 bases between the two ends. This CDR3 has 16 residues. CDR3 coding DNA: TGTGCCAGCAGCACCCTTCCCCGCAGGGTTGGAGAGACCCAGTACTTC. Residues: CASSTLPRRVGETQYF.

The chain links TRBV7-8 to TRBJ2-3; the D is unclear. Per the germline V gene, CDR1 is SGHVS and CDR2 is FQNEAQ. This CDR3 is 15 amino acids long. V was trimmed by 2 bases and J by 2 bases, leaving 11 bases between them. CDR3 nucleotide sequence: TGTGCCAGCAGCTTATTTAACAGAAACACAGATACGCAGTATTTT. Its protein is CASSLFNRNTDTQYF.

This chain uses TRBV9 with TRBJ1-2; 8 bases line up with TRBD1. The V and J ends lost 4 bases and 4 bases, in that order; junction bases with no gene match: 9. Germline V gene data show CDR1 as SGDLS and CDR2 as YYNGEE. The CDR3 runs 15 residues. DNA for the CDR3: TGTGCCAGCAGCCCCCGGACAGGGCTCCCCTATGGCTACACCTTC. Its protein is CASSPRTGLPYGYTF. The variable domain in full, completed from reference TRBV9 and TRBJ1-2, reads DSGVTQTPKHLITATGQRVTLRCSPRSGDLSVYWYQQSLDQGLQFLIQYYNGEERAKGNILERFSAQQFPDLHSELNLSSLELGDSALYFCASSPRTGLPYGYTFGSGTRLTVV.

The V and J genes are TRBV9 and TRBJ2-3; D might be TRBD2 (5 bases). The V end lost 0 bases, the J end lost 0 bases, and 8 bases lay between the germline ends. Germline lookup yields CDR1 SGDLS and CDR2 YYNGEE. The CDR3 sequence is 15 residues long. The CDR3 region has the DNA TGTGCCAGCAGCGTAGTAAGCGGAAGCACAGATACGCAGTATTTT. Translation gives CASSVVSGSTDTQYF.